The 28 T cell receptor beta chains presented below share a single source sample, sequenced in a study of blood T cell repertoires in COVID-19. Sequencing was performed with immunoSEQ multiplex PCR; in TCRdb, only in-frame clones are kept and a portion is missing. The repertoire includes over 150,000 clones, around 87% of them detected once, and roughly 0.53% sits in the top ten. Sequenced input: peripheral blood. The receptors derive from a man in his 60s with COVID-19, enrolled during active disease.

CDR3: CASSQLLAGGWLYF. The DNA for the CDR3 is TGTGCCAGCAGCCAGCTACTAGCGGGGGGTTGGCTCTATTTT. V usage is TRBV3-1 (or the pseudogene TRBV3-2) and J usage is TRBJ2-3, with 12 bases fitting TRBD2. With V trimmed by 3 bases and J by 15 bases, 10 bases remained unmatched. This CDR3 spans 14 amino acids. CDR1 LGHDT and CDR2 YNNKEL come from the germline V gene (reference sequence).

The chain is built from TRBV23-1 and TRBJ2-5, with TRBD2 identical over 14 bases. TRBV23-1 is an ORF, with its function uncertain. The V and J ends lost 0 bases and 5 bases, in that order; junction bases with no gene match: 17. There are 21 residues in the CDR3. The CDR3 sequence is CASSQSGSENRLAGGRETQYF. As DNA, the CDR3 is TGCGCCAGCAGTCAATCGGGGTCCGAGAACCGACTAGCGGGGGGGCGGGAGACCCAGTACTTC.

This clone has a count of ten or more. The CDR3 coding sequence is TGTGCCAGCAGCTTGGGCCCACTAGCGGGAGGCGAGCAGTACTTC. It yields the protein CASSLGPLAGGEQYF. This sequence joins TRBV5-6 and TRBJ2-7; 12 bases align to TRBD2. The V gene's germline CDR1 is SGHDT and CDR2 YYEEEE. Trimming removed 0 bases from V and 6 bases from J; junction bases left unmatched: 4. The length of the CDR3 is 15 residues.

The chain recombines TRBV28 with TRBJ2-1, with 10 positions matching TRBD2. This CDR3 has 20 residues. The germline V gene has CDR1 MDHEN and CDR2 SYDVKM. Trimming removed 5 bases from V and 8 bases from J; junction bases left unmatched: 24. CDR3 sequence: CASSPPILGSGGAFGDEQFF. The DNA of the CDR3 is TGTGCCAGCAGTCCCCCGATCCTAGGGAGCGGGGGGGCCTTCGGCGATGAGCAGTTCTTC.

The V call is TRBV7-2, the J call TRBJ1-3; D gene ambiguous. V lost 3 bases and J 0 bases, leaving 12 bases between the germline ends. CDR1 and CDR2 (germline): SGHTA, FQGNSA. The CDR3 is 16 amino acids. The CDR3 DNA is TGTGCCAGCAGCTTCCCCCCTGCGAGCTCTGGAAACACCATATATTTT. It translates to CASSFPPASSGNTIYF.

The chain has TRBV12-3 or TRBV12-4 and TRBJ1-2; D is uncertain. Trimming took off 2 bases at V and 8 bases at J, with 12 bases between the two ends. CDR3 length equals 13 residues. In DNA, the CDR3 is TGTGCCAGCAGTTTAAACCCTGCGGGCGGCTACACCTTC. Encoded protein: CASSLNPAGGYTF.

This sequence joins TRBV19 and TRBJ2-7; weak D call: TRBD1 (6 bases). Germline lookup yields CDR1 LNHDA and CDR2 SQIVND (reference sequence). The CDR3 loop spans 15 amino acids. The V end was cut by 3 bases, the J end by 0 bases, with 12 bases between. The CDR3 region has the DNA TGTGCCAGTAGTATTAGCAGGGGCCCCTCCTACGAGCAGTACTTC. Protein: CASSISRGPSYEQYF.

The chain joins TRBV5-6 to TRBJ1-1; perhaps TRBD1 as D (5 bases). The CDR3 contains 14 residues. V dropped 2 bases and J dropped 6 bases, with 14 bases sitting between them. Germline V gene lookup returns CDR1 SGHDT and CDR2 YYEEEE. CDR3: CASSFRSIRAEAFF. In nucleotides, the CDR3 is TGTGCCAGCAGCTTCAGGTCTATCAGGGCTGAAGCTTTCTTT. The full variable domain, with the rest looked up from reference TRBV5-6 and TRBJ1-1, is DAGVTQSPTHLIKTRGQQVTLRCSPKSGHDTVSWYQQALGQGPQFIFQYYEEEERQRGNFPDRFSGHQFPNYSSELNVNALLLGDSALYLCASSFRSIRAEAFFGQGTRLTVV.

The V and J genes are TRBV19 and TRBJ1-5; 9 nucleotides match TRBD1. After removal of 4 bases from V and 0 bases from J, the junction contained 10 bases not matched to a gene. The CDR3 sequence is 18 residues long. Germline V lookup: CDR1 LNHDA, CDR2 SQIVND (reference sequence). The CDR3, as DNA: TGTGCCAGTAGTACCATCGACAGGGGGGGGTATAGCAATCAGCCCCAGCATTTT. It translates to CASSTIDRGGYSNQPQHF.

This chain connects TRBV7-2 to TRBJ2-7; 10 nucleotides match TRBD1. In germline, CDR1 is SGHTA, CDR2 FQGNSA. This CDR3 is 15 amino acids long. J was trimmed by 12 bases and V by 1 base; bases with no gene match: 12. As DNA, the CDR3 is TGTGCCAGCAGCTTAGTATCAATCGGACAGGGGGTCCCGTACTTC. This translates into CASSLVSIGQGVPYF.

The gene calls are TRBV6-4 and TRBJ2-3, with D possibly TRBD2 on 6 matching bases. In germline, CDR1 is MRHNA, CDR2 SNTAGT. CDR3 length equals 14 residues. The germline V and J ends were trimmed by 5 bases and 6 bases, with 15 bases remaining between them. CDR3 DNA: TGTGCCAGCAGTCCATTGGAGGGGCAGGATACGCAGTATTTT. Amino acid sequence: CASSPLEGQDTQYF.

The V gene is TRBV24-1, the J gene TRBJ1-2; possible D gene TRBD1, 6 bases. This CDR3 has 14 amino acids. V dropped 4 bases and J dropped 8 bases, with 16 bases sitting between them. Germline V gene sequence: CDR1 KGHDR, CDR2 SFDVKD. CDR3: CATSENRVTGGYTF. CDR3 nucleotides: TGTGCCACCAGTGAAAACAGGGTGACCGGCGGCTACACCTTC.

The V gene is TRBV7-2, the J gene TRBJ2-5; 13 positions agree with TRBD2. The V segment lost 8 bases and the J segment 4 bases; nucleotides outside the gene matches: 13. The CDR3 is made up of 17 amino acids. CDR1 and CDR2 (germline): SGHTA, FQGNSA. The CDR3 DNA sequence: TGTGCCAGCGGAGGAACTAGCGGGAGGGCCCGCGGAGAGACCCAGTACTTC. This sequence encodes CASGGTSGRARGETQYF.

CDR3 protein: CATADRLNTEAFF. The CDR3 nucleotides read TGTGCCACCGCGGACAGGCTGAACACTGAAGCTTTCTTT. The chain uses TRBV24-1 and TRBJ1-1; 7 nucleotides line up with TRBD1. Germline trimming cut 9 bases from V and 0 bases from J; bases unmatched to any gene: 3. The germline CDR1 and CDR2 sequences are KGHDR and SFDVKD. The CDR3 has 13 amino acids.

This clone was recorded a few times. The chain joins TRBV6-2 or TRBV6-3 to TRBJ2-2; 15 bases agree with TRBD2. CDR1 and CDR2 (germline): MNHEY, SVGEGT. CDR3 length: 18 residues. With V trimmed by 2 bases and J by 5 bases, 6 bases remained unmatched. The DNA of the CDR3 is TGTGCCAGCAGTTACCGCTCCGGACTAGCGGGAGGGACCGGGGAGCTGTTTTTT. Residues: CASSYRSGLAGGTGELFF.

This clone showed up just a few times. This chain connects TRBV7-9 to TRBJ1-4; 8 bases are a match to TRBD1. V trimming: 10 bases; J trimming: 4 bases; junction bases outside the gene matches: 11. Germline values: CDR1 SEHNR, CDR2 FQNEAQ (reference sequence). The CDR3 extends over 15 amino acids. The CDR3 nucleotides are TGTGCCACTCGAGGACCGGGACAGGTTAATGAAAAACTGTTTTTT. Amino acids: CATRGPGQVNEKLFF.

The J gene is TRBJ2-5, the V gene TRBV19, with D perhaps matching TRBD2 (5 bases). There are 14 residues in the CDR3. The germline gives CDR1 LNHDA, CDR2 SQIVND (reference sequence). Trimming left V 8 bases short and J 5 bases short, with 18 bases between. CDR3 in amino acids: CASRPGSNRETQYF. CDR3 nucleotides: TGTGCCAGTCGTCCGGGAAGTAATAGGGAGACCCAGTACTTC.

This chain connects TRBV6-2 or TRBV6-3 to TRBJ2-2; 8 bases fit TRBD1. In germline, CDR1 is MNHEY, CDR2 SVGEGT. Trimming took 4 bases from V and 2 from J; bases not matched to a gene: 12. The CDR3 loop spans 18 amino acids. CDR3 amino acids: CASSSLRQGPSNTGELFF. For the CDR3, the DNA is TGTGCCAGCAGTTCGCTGCGACAGGGGCCCTCTAACACCGGGGAGCTGTTTTTT.

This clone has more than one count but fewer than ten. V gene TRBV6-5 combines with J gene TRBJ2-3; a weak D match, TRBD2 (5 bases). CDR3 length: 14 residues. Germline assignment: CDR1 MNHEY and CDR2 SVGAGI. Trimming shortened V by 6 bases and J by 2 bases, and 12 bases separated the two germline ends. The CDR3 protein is CASRLVEYTDTQYF. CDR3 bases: TGTGCCAGCAGACTAGTGGAGTACACAGATACGCAGTATTTT.

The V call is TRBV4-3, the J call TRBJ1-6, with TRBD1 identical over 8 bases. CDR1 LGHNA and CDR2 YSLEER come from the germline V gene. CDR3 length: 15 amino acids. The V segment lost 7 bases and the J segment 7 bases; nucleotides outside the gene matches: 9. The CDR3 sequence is CASKQGTGSNSPLHF. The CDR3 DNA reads TGCGCCAGCAAGCAGGGGACAGGATCAAATTCACCCCTCCACTTT.

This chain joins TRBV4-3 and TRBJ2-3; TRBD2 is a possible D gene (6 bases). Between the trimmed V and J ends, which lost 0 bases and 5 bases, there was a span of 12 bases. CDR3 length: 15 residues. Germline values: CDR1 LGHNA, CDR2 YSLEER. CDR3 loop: CASSQDVVGGDTQYF. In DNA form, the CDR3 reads TGCGCCAGCAGCCAAGATGTGGTCGGGGGAGATACGCAGTATTTT.

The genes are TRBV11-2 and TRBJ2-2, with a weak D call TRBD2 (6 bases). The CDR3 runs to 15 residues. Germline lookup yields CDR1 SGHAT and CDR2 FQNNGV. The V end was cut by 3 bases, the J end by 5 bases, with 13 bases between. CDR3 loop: CASSLGGVGTGELFF. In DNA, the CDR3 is TGTGCCAGCAGCTTGGGGGGAGTGGGGACCGGGGAGCTGTTTTTT.

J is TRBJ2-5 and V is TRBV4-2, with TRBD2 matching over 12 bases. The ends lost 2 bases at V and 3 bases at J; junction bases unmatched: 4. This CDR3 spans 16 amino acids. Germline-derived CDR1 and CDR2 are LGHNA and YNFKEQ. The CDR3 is CASSQLLAGGKETQYF. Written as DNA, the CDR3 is TGTGCCAGCAGCCAACTACTAGCGGGGGGTAAAGAGACCCAGTACTTC.

The CDR3 nucleotides read TGTGCCAGCAGCTCGACAGGGAAAAATTCACCCCTCCACTTT. It translates to CASSSTGKNSPLHF. J is TRBJ1-6 and V is TRBV7-9; TRBD1 matches at 7 bases. CDR3 size: 14 residues. The germline V gene encodes CDR1 SEHNR and CDR2 FQNEAQ (reference sequence). Trimming took 4 bases from V and 7 from J; bases not matched to a gene: 4.

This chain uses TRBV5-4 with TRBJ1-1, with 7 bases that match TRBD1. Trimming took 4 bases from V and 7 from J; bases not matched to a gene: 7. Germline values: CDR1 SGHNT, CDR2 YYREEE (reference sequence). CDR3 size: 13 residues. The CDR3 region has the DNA TGTGCCAGCAGCATCGGGACAGCGATTGAAGCTTTCTTT. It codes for CASSIGTAIEAFF.

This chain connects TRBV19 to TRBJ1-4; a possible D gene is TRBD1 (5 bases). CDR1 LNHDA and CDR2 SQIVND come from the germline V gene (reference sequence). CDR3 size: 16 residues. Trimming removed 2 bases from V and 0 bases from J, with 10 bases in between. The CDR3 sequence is CASSISGGSTNEKLFF. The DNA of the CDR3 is TGTGCCAGTAGTATATCCGGGGGGTCAACTAATGAAAAACTGTTTTTT.

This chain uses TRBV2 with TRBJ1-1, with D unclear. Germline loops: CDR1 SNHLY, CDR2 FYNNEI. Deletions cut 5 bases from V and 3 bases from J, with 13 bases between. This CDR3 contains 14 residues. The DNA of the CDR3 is TGTGCCAGCAGTCACAAGGTGGGCGACACTGAAGCTTTCTTT. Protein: CASSHKVGDTEAFF.

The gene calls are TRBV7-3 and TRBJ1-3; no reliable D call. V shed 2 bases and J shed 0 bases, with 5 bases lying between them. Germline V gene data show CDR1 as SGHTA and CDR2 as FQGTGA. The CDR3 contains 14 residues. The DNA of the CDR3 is TGTGCCAGCAGCTTAGGGAGCTCTGGAAACACCATATATTTT. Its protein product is CASSLGSSGNTIYF.